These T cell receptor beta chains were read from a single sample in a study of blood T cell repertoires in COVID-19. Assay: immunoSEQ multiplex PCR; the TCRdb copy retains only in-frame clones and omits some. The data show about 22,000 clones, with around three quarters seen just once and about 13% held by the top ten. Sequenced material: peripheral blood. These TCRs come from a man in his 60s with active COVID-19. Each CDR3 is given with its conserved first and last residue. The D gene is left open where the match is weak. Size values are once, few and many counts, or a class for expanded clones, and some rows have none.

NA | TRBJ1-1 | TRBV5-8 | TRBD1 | CASSLQGASTEAFF | TGTGCCAGCAGCTTGCAGGGGGCAAGTACTGAAGCTTTCTTT
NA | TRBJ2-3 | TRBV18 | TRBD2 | CASSRHVASGSADTQYF | TGTGCCAGCTCACGGCACGTAGCAAGCGGGAGCGCAGATACGCAGTATTTT
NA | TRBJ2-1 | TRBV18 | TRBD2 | CASSPRGLAGGVYNEQFF | TGTGCCAGCTCACCGAGGGGACTAGCGGGAGGGGTTTACAATGAGCAGTTCTTC
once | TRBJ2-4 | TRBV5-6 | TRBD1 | CASSLVRRGQNIQYF | TGTGCCAGCAGCTTGGTTCGCAGGGGGCAAAACATTCAGTACTTC
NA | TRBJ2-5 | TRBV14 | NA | CASSPGETQYF | TGTGCCAGCAGCCCCGGGGAGACCCAGTACTTC
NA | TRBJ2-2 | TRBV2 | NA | CASSAGHTNTGELFF | TGTGCCAGCAGCGCCGGACACACGAACACCGGGGAGCTGTTTTTT
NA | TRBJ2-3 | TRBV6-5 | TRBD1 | CASSYGMTGTDTQYF | TGTGCCAGCAGTTACGGGATGACAGGGACAGATACGCAGTATTTT
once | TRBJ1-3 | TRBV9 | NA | CASSVGRGNTIYF | TGTGCCAGCAGCGTAGGTCGGGGAAACACCATATATTTT
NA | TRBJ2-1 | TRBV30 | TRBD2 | CAGSGMVLSPAQFF | TGTGCCGGTAGCGGGATGGTCTTATCCCCAGCGCAGTTCTTC
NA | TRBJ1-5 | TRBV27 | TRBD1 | CASRYGQGNQPQHF | TGTGCCAGCAGATATGGACAGGGCAATCAGCCCCAGCATTTT
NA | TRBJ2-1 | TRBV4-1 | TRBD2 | CASSQGTSGRGGEQFF | TGCGCCAGCAGCCAGGGCACTAGCGGGAGGGGGGGTGAGCAGTTCTTC
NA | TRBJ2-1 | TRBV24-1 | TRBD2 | CATSDSSGSVVNEQFF | TGTGCCACCAGTGATTCTAGCGGGAGTGTCGTCAATGAGCAGTTCTTC
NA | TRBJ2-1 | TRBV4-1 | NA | CASSQDRGSFEQFF | TGCGCCAGCAGCCAAGATCGGGGTAGTTTTGAGCAGTTCTTC
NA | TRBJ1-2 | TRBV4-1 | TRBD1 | CASSRQGDYGYTF | TGCGCCAGCAGTCGCCAGGGGGACTATGGCTACACCTTC
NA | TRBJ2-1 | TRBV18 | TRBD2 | CASSTLAGYNEQFF | TGTGCCAGCTCAACACTAGCGGGATACAATGAGCAGTTCTTC
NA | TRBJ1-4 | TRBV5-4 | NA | CASGSGATNEKLFF | TGTGCCAGCGGATCAGGGGCAACTAATGAAAAACTGTTTTTT